This TCR beta chain is drawn from a study of graft-versus-host responses after intestinal transplantation. Study background: Tacrolimus and steroids were given for two to three years to all recipients after anti-thymocyte globulin induction.

The count of this clone is one. Its matching antigen is unknown. The repertoire was sequenced with immunoSEQ multiplex PCR; TCRdb's copy has only in-frame clones and lacks some. Of fewer than 90,000 clones listed, approximately 94% are singletons. Trimming cost V 3 bases and J 5 bases; bases outside gene matches: 9. CDR1 is LNHDA and CDR2 is SQIVND in the germline V gene (reference sequence). CDR3 length: 15 amino acids. Whole-study findings and limits: Peak circulating GvH clone levels tracked with early post-transplant HvG declines.

This receptor was taken from a human donor who was the organ donor for an intestinal transplant. The J gene is TRBJ2-5, the V gene TRBV19, with 7 bases identical to TRBD2. The sequenced sample was unstimulated CD4+ T cells sorted from spleen or lymph node cells, obtained before transplant. CDR3 in DNA: TGTGCCAGTAGTATTGGGAGGGCAGGTAGTGAGACCCAGTACTTC. It yields the protein CASSIGRAGSETQYF.